The sequence of this T cell receptor (beta chain) was determined in a study of shared clonotypes between healthy human individuals. CDR3 length equals 15 residues. V lost 5 bases and J lost 4, with 18 bases in between. Germline CDR1 is MNHEY and CDR2 is SMNVEV (reference sequence). Data came from immunoSEQ multiplex PCR; TCRdb stores just in-frame clones and leaves some out. The profile covers 1.5 million to 2.5 million clones, with less than 95% appearing a single time and 1% to 1.5% taken by the ten largest. Naive CD8 cells comprised CD45RO-negative, CCR7-positively selected cells, excluding terminally differentiated effector memory CD45RA+ cells.

The chain recombines TRBV27 with TRBJ2-7, with D possibly matching TRBD2 (6 bases). Sequencing used naive CD8+ T cells sorted from blood. The receptor comes from a man younger than 30 in good health. In DNA, the CDR3 is TGTGCCAGCAGTCTAACCGGGAGCCTCTCTTACGAGCAGTACTTC. This codes for CASSLTGSLSYEQYF.